This TCR beta chain was sequenced in a study of T cells in Graves' hyperthyroidism and ophthalmopathy. A patient was excluded if there was uncontrolled infection, other autoimmune disease, pregnancy or lactation. With regard to this clonotype: Its target is unknown.

Study-wide findings and caveats: Blood samples included most of the expanded thyroid clonotypes exceeding 0.001.

The TCR beta CDR3 regions underwent amplification using RNA transcripts as the source. Carried out on the TCR CDR3, a first-round RT-PCR used the HTBI primer set. TCRdb ran MiXCR on the multiplex PCR reads and lists one entry per CDR3 protein. The sample records a few hundred thousand distinct CDR3 sequences, around 14% being singletons. Sequencing used blood. This sequence was found in a woman under 40 with Graves' hyperthyroidism.

Written as DNA, the CDR3 is TGTGCCTGGAGTAGTGTCGGGGTTTTAGGCGAGCAGTACTTC. Translating it yields CAWSSVGVLGEQYF. This chain connects TRBV30 to TRBJ2-7; tentative D call: TRBD2 (5 bases). Germline CDR1 GTSNPN, CDR2 SVGIG (reference sequence). CDR3 length: 14 residues. V was clipped by 2 bases and J by 6 bases, with 17 bases between them.